The 17 T cell receptor beta chains below come from one sample, sequenced in a study of a mutant IDH1 vaccine in newly diagnosed glioma. No antigen has been identified for these receptors. Only in-frame clones appear in the TCRdb table, and some are missing; sequencing was by immunoSEQ multiplex PCR. The data hold about 54,000 clones, with approximately 80% observed a single time. The time point was: week 35, safety follow-up. Every vaccination contained 300 ug of the mutant IDH1 20-mer peptide and was paired with topical imiquimod. Source: PBMCs, taken from a glioma patient whose treatment included an IDH1 peptide vaccine. These TCRs come from a woman younger than 30 with glioma.

The V call is TRBV6-1, the J call TRBJ1-5; D unclear. The germline CDR1 and CDR2 sequences are MNHNS and SASEGT. There are 15 residues in the CDR3. Between the trimmed V and J ends, which lost 0 bases and 1 base, there was a span of 7 bases. The CDR3 sequence: CASSEAAGSNQPQHF. CDR3 DNA: TGTGCCAGCAGTGAAGCAGCGGGGAGCAATCAGCCCCAGCATTTT.

The genes are TRBV2 and TRBJ1-5; no clear D gene. Trimming took off 5 bases at V and 6 bases at J, with 11 bases between the two ends. CDR1 SNHLY and CDR2 FYNNEI come from the germline V gene. The CDR3 is made up of 13 amino acids. CDR3 amino acids: CASSYPPSQPQHF. The CDR3 DNA follows: TGTGCCAGCAGTTATCCCCCATCTCAGCCCCAGCATTTT.

V gene TRBV19 combines with J gene TRBJ2-7; TRBD2 matches at 12 bases. Germline V CDR1 and CDR2: LNHDA, SQIVND (reference sequence). V was pared by 1 base and J by 1 base, with 5 bases of the junction left unmatched. This CDR3 is built from 17 residues. CDR3 nucleotide sequence: TGTGCCAGTAGTATAGTCGCGACTAGCGGGGGATCCTACGAGCAGTACTTC. Its translation: CASSIVATSGGSYEQYF.

This chain uses TRBV9 with TRBJ2-4; unclear D gene. The CDR3 consists of 16 residues. Germline V lookup: CDR1 SGDLS, CDR2 YYNGEE. The germline V and J ends were trimmed by 0 bases and 0 bases, with 10 bases remaining between them. CDR3 residues: CASSVGDGLAKNIQYF. The CDR3 DNA is TGTGCCAGCAGCGTAGGGGATGGGTTAGCCAAAAACATTCAGTACTTC.

The V and J genes are TRBV5-4 and TRBJ2-1, with 11 bases aligning to TRBD2. This CDR3 is built from 18 residues. Germline values: CDR1 SGHNT, CDR2 YYREEE (reference sequence). V gave up 3 bases and J gave up 4 bases; unmatched junction bases: 12. In nucleotides, the CDR3 is TGTGCCAGCAGCTGGGGGGCGGGACTAGCGGACTTTTACAATGAGCAGTTCTTC. It specifies CASSWGAGLADFYNEQFF.

The gene calls are TRBV5-5 and TRBJ1-4, with 9 bases matching TRBD1. Trimming took 9 bases from V and 7 from J; bases not matched to a gene: 7. This CDR3 has 13 amino acids. Germline V gene sequence: CDR1 SGHKS, CDR2 YYEKEE (reference sequence). The CDR3 sequence: CATTGGGSEKLFF. The CDR3 coding sequence is TGTGCCACCACAGGGGGCGGGAGTGAAAAACTGTTTTTT.

The chain has TRBV6-1 and TRBJ2-7; possible D gene TRBD1, 5 bases. V dropped 10 bases and J dropped 6 bases, with 13 bases sitting between them. Germline assignment: CDR1 MNHNS and CDR2 SASEGT. This CDR3 is built from 11 residues. Here the CDR3 DNA reads TGTGCCACGCAGCAGGGTCCCGAGCAGTACTTC. Its translation: CATQQGPEQYF.

This chain uses TRBV9 with TRBJ2-1; the D gene is possibly TRBD2 (6 bases). The CDR3 spans 13 residues. Germline assignment: CDR1 SGDLS and CDR2 YYNGEE. V gave up 2 bases and J gave up 6 bases, with 9 bases separating them. The CDR3: CASSVTSANEQFF. DNA of the CDR3: TGTGCCAGCAGCGTGACTAGTGCCAATGAGCAGTTCTTC.

J is TRBJ2-3 and V is TRBV6-5; 7 bases align to TRBD2. The V gene's germline CDR1 is MNHEY and CDR2 SVGAGI. With V trimmed by 4 bases and J by 3 bases, 7 bases remained unmatched. There are 15 residues in the CDR3. The CDR3 is CASSSAGDGTDTQYF. As DNA, the CDR3 is TGTGCCAGCAGTTCGGCGGGAGACGGGACAGATACGCAGTATTTT.

This sequence joins TRBV14 and TRBJ2-7; no reliable D call. Germline V gene sequence: CDR1 SGHDN, CDR2 FVKESK. This CDR3 region has 12 residues. Trimming left V 0 bases short and J 11 bases short, with 11 bases between. CDR3 sequence: CASSQDLRTEYF. CDR3 bases: TGTGCCAGCAGCCAAGATCTACGGACGGAGTACTTC.

This CDR3 reads CASKPGVYGYTF. CDR3 DNA sequence: TGTGCCAGCAAGCCCGGTGTCTATGGCTACACCTTC. This chain links TRBV28 with TRBJ1-2; D not resolved. Germline V gives CDR1 MDHEN, CDR2 SYDVKM. This CDR3 is built from 12 residues. The V end was cut by 7 bases, the J end by 4 bases, with 10 bases between.

This chain links TRBV7-9 with TRBJ2-1; TRBD1 might be the D (6 bases). CDR1 and CDR2 (germline): SEHNR, FQNEAQ (reference sequence). The V gene lost 5 bases and the J gene lost 4 bases, with 12 bases spanning the gap. The CDR3 is made up of 14 amino acids. CDR3 DNA sequence: TGTGCCAGCAGCCAAGGGGGAACTTACAATGAGCAGTTCTTC. Translating it yields CASSQGGTYNEQFF.

V gene TRBV10-3 combines with J gene TRBJ2-1; D gene unclear. Trimming removed 2 bases from V and 0 bases from J, with 8 bases in between. CDR1 and CDR2 (germline): ENHRY, SYGVKD. This CDR3 spans 15 amino acids. The CDR3 loop is CAISEEIRSYNEQFF. As DNA, the CDR3 is TGTGCCATCAGTGAGGAGATCCGCTCCTACAATGAGCAGTTCTTC.

V is TRBV27 and J is TRBJ2-3, with 7 positions matching TRBD1. The CDR3 sequence is 15 residues long. Trimming at V came to 5 bases and at J to 2 bases, leaving 7 bases not matched to a gene. CDR1 and CDR2 from the germline V gene are MNHEY and SMNVEV (reference sequence). CDR3 nucleotide sequence: TGTGCCAGCAGTACAAAGACAGGGCTCACAGATACGCAGTATTTT. It is translated as CASSTKTGLTDTQYF.

The chain couples TRBV19 to TRBJ1-5; D might be TRBD1 (5 bases). V gave up 3 bases and J gave up 7 bases, with 7 bases separating them. Germline V gene sequence: CDR1 LNHDA, CDR2 SQIVND (reference sequence). The CDR3 covers 12 residues. In nucleotides, the CDR3 is TGTGCCAGTAGTATGGGGGGGCAGCCCCAGCATTTT. Protein product: CASSMGGQPQHF.

V usage is TRBV6-6 and J usage is TRBJ2-2; tentatively, D is TRBD1 or TRBD2 (5 bases each). The CDR3 is 13 amino acids. Trimming cost V 2 bases and J 6 bases, with 7 bases left between them. CDR1 is MNHNY and CDR2 is SVGAGI in the germline V gene (reference sequence). CDR3 region: CASSYQGAGELFF. The CDR3 DNA reads as TGTGCCAGCAGTTACCAGGGAGCCGGGGAGCTGTTTTTT.

This clone showed up just a few times. V and J are TRBV5-6 and TRBJ1-2, with D uncertain. The germline CDR1 and CDR2 sequences are SGHDT and YYEEEE. Trimming removed 1 base at V and 5 bases at J, with 12 bases between. The CDR3 is made up of 14 amino acids. CDR3 coding DNA: TGTGCCAGCAGCTTGCCCTCGACCCCTTATGGCTACACCTTC. Amino acids: CASSLPSTPYGYTF.